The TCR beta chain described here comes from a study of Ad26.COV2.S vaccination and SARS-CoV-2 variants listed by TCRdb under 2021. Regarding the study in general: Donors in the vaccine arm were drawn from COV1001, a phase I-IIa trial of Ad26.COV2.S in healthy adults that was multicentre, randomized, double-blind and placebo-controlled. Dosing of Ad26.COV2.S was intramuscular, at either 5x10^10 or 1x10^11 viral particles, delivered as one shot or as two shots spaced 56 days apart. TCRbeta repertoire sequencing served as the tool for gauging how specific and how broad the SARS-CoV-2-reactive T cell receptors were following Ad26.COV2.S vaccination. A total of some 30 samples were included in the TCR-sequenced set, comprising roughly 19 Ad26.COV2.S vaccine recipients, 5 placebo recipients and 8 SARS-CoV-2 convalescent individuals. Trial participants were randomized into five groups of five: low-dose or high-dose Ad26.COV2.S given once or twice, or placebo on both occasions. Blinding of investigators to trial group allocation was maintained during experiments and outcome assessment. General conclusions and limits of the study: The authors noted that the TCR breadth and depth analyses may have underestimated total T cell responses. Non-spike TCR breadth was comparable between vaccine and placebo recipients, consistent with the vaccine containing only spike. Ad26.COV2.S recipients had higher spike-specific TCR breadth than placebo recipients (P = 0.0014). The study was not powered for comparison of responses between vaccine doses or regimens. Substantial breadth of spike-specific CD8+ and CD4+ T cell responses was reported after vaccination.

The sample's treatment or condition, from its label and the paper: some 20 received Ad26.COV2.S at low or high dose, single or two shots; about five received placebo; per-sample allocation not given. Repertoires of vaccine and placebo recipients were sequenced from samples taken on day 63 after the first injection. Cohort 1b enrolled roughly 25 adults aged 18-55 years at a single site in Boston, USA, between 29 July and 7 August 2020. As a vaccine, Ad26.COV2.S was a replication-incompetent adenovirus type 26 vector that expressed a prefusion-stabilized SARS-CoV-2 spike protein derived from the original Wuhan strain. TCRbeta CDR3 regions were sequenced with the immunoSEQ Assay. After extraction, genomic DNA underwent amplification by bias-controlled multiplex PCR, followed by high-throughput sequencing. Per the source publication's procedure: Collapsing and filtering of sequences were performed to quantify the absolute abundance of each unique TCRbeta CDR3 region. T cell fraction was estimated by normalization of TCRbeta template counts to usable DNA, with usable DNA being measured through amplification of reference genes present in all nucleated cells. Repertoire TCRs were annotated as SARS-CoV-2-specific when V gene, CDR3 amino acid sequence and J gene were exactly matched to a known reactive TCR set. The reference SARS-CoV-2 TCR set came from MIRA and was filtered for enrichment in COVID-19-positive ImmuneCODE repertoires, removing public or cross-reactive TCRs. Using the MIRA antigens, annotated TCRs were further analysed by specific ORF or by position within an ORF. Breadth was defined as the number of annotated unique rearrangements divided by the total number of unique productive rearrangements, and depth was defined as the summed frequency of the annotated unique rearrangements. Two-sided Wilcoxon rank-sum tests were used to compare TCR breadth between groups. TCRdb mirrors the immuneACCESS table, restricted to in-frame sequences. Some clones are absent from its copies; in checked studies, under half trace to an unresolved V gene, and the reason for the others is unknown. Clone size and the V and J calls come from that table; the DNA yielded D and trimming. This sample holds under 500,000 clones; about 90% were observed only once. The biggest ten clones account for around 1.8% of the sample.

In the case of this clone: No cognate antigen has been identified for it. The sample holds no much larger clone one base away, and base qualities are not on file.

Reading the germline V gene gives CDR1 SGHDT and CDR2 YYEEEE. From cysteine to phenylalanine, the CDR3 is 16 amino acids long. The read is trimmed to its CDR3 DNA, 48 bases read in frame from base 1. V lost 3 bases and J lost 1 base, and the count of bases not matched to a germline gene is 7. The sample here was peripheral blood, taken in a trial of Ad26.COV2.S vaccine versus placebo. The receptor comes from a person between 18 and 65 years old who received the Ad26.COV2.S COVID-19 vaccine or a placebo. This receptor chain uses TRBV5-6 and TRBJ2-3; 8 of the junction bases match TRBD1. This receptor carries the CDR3 CASSSRQGSRTDTQYF. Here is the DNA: TGTGCCAGCAGCTCAAGACAGGGGTCTCGCACAGATACGCAGTATTTT.